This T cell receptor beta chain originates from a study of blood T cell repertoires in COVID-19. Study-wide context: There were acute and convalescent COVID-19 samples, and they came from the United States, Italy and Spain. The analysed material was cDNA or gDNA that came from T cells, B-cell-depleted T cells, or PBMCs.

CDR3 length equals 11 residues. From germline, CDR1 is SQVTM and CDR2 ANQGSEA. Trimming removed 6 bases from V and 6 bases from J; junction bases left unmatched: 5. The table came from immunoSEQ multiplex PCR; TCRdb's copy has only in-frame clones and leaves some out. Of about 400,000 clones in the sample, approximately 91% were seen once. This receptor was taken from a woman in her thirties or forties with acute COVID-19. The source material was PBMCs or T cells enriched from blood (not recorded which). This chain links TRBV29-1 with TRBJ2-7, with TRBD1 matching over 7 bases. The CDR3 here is CSVHRGSEQYF. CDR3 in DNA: TGCAGCGTGCACAGGGGATCCGAGCAGTACTTC.